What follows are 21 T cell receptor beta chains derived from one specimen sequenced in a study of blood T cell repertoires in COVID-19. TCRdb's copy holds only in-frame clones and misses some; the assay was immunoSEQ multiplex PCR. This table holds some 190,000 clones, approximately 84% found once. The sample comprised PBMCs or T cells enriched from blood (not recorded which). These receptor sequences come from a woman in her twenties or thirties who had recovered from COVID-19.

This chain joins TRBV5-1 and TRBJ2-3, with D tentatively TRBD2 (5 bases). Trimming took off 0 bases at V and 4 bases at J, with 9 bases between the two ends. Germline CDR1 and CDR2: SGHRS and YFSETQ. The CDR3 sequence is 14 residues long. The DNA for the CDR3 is TGCGCCAGCAGCTTGGGGCAGGAGGCAGATACGCAGTATTTT. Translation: CASSLGQEADTQYF.

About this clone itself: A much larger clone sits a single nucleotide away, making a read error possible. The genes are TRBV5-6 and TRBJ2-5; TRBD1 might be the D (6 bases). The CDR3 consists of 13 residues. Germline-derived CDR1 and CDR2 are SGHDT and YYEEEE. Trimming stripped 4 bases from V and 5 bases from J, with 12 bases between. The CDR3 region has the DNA TGTGCCAGCAGCCTTACTAGGGGGGAGACCCAGTACTTC. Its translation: CASSLTRGETQYF.

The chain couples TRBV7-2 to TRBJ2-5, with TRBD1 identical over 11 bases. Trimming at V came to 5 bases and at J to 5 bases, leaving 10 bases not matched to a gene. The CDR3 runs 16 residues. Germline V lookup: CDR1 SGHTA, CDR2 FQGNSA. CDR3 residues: CASSPDRGPPSETQYF. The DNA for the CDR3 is TGTGCCAGCAGCCCGGACAGGGGGCCCCCCTCTGAGACCCAGTACTTC.

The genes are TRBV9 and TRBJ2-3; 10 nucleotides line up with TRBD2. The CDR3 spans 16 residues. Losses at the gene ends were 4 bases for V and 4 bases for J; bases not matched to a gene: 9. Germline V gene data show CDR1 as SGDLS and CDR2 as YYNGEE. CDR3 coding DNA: TGTGCCAGCAGCCTCCGCCCCAGCGGGGGGGCAGATACGCAGTATTTT. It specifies CASSLRPSGGADTQYF.

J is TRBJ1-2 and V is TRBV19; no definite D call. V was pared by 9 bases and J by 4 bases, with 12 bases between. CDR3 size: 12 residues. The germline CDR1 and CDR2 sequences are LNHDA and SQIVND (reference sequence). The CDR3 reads CASSPGSYGYTF. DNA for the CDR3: TGTGCCAGCTCGCCCGGGTCCTATGGCTACACCTTC.

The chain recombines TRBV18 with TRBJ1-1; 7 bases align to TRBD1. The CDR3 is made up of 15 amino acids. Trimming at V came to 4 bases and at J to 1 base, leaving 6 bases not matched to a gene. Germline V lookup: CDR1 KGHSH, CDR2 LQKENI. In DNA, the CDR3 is TGTGCCAGCTCACTAGGGACAGCTTCGAACACTGAAGCTTTCTTT. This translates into CASSLGTASNTEAFF. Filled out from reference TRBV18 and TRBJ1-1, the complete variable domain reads NAGVMQNPRHLVRRRGQEARLRCSPMKGHSHVYWYRQLPEEGLKFMVYLQKENIIDESGMPKERFSAEFPKEGPSILRIQQVVRGDSAAYFCASSLGTASNTEAFFGQGTRLTVV.

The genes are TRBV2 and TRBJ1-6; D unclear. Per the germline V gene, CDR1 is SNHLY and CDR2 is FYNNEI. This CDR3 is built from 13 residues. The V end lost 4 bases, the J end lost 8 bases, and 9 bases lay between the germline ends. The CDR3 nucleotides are TGTGCCAGCAGTGTTGCCGGGGATTCACCCCTCCACTTT. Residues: CASSVAGDSPLHF.

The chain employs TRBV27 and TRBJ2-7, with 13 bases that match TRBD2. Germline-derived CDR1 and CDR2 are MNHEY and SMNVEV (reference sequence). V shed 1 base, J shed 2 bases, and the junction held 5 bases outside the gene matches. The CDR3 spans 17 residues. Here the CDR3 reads CASSLFPGLAGTYEQYF. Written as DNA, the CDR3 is TGTGCCAGCAGTTTATTCCCGGGACTAGCGGGGACCTACGAGCAGTACTTC.

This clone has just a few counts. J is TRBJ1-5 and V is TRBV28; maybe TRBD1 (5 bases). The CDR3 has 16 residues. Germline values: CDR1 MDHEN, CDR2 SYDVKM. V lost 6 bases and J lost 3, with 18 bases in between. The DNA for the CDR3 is TGTGCCAGCAGCAGGTTGCGTACAGGTCCCAATCAGCCCCAGCATTTT. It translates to CASSRLRTGPNQPQHF.

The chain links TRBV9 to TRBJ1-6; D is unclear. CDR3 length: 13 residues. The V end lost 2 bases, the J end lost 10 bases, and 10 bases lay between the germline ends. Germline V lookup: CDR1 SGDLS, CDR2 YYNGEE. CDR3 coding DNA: TGTGCCAGCAGCGTTGGCGAGGGATCACCCCTCCACTTT. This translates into CASSVGEGSPLHF.

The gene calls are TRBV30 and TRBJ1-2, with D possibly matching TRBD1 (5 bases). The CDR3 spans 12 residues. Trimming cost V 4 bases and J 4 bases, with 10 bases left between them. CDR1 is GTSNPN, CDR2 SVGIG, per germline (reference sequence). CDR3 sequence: CAWKPGFYGYTF. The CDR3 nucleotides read TGTGCCTGGAAGCCAGGGTTCTATGGCTACACCTTC.

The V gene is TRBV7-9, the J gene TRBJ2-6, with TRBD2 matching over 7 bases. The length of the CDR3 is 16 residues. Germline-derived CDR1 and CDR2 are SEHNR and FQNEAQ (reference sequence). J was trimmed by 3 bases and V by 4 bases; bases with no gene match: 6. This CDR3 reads CASSSKREGGANVLTF. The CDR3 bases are TGTGCCAGCAGCTCAAAGCGGGAAGGTGGGGCCAACGTCCTGACTTTC.

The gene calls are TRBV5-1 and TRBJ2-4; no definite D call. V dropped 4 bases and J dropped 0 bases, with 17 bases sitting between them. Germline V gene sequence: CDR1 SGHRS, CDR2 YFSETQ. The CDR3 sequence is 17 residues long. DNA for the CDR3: TGCGCCAGCAGCATGTTCCTCTCTACCGGAGCCAAAAACATTCAGTACTTC. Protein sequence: CASSMFLSTGAKNIQYF.

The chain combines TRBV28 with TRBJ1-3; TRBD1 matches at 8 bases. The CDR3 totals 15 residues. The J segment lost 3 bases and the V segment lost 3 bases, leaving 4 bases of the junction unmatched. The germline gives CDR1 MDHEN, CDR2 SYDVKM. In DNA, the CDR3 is TGTGCCAGCAGTTTTTCGACAGGGGTTGGAAACACCATATATTTT. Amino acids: CASSFSTGVGNTIYF.

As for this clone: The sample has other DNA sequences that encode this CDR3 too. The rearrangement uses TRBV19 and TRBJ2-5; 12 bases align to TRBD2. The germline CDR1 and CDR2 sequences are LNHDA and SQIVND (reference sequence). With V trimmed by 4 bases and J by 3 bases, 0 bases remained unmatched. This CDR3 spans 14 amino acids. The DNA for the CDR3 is TGTGCCAGTAGTAGGACTAGCGGGAAAGAGACCCAGTACTTC. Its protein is CASSRTSGKETQYF.

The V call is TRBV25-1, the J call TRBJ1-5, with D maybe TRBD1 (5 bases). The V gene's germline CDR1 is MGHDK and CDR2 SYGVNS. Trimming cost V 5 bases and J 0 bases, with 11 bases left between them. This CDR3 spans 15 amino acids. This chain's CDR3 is CASSPRGYSNQPQHF. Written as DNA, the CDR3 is TGTGCCAGCAGTCCGCGGGGGTATAGCAATCAGCCCCAGCATTTT.

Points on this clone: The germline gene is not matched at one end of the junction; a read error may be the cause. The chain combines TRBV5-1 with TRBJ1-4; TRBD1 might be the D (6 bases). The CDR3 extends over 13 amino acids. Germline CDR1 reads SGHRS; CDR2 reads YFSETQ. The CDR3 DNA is TGCGCCAGCGCCCAGGGGTCTAAGGAAAAACTGTTTTTT. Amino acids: CASAQGSKEKLFF.

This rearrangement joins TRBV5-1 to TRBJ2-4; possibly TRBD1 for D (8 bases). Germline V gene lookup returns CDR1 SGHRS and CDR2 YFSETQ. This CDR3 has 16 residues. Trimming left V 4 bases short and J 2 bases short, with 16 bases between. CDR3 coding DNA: TGCGCCAGCAGCGTAACAGGGGGGGCTACCAAAAACATTCAGTACTTC. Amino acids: CASSVTGGATKNIQYF.

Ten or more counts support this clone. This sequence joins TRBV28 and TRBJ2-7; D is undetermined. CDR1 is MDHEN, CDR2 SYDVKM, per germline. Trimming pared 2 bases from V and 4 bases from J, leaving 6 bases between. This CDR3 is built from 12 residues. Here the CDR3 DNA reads TGTGCCAGCAGTTTAACGGGTTACGAGCAGTACTTC. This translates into CASSLTGYEQYF.

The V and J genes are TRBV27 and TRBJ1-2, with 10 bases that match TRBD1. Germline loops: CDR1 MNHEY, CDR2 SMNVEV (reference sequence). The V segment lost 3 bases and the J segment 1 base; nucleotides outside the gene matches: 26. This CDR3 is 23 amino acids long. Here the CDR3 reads CASSFYPNIKRQGAANGNYGYTF. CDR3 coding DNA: TGTGCCAGCAGTTTCTACCCTAACATAAAAAGACAGGGGGCGGCTAATGGTAACTATGGCTACACCTTC.

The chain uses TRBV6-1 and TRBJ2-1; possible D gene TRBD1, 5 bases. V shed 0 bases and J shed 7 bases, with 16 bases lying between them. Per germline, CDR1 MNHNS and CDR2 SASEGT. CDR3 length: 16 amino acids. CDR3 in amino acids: CASSEALQGVSNEQFF. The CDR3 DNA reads TGTGCCAGCAGTGAAGCGCTTCAGGGCGTGTCAAATGAGCAGTTCTTC.